The 9 T cell receptor beta chains reported below all come from one sample, sequenced in a study of blood T cell repertoires in COVID-19. This table comes from immunoSEQ multiplex PCR, and its TCRdb copy is limited to in-frame clones, with some not included. This sample has some 300,000 clones, with around nine tenths found just once. Sequencing was performed on peripheral blood. The source of these receptors is a man between 65 and 85 years old with acute or convalescent COVID-19.

The V and J genes are TRBV28 and TRBJ1-1; possible D gene TRBD1, 6 bases. Germline V CDR1 and CDR2: MDHEN, SYDVKM. V was cut by 3 bases and J by 6 bases, with 11 bases left in between. The CDR3 totals 13 residues. In DNA form, the CDR3 reads TGTGCCAGCAGTTTCACAGGGAAACCTGAAGCTTTCTTT. Translating it yields CASSFTGKPEAFF.

The chain uses TRBV28 and TRBJ2-7, with 8 bases matching TRBD2. The trim removed 2 bases at V and 3 bases at J, leaving 9 bases unmatched. The length of the CDR3 is 16 residues. The V gene's germline CDR1 is MDHEN and CDR2 SYDVKM. The CDR3 bases are TGTGCCAGCAGTTTACGCCCCAGCGGGAGTTTCTACGAGCAGTACTTC. Residues: CASSLRPSGSFYEQYF. The complete variable domain, with remaining parts taken from reference TRBV28 and TRBJ2-7, reads DVKVTQSSRYLVKRTGEKVFLECVQDMDHENMFWYRQDPGLGLRLIYFSYDVKMKEKGDIPEGYSVSREKKERFSLILESASTNQTSMYLCASSLRPSGSFYEQYFGPGTRLTVT.

The chain joins TRBV23-1 to TRBJ2-2, with 9 positions matching TRBD2. TRBV23-1 is known as an ORF, though its function is uncertain. The CDR3 length is 19 residues. Trimming took 3 bases from V and 0 from J; bases not matched to a gene: 11. CDR3 residues: CASSHKLTSGISNTGELFF. The CDR3 DNA sequence: TGCGCCAGCAGTCATAAATTGACTAGCGGAATTTCGAACACCGGGGAGCTGTTTTTT.

V and J are TRBV7-2 and TRBJ2-2; 8 bases are shared with TRBD1. Losses at the gene ends were 6 bases for V and 8 bases for J; bases not matched to a gene: 5. The CDR3 runs 13 residues. Germline V CDR1 and CDR2: SGHTA, FQGNSA. CDR3 coding DNA: TGTGCCAGCAGGGCAGGGGGCCTTGGGGAGCTGTTTTTT. It translates to CASRAGGLGELFF. The variable domain in full, with the rest retrieved from reference TRBV7-2 and TRBJ2-2, is GAGVSQSPSNKVTEKGKDVELRCDPISGHTALYWYRQSLGQGLEFLIYFQGNSAPDKSGLPSDRFSAERTGGSVSTLTIQRTQQEDSAVYLCASRAGGLGELFFGEGSRLTVL.

The CDR3 DNA reads as TGTGCCAGCAGTTCCACCTACGAGCAGTACTTC. This gives the protein CASSSTYEQYF. V usage is TRBV28 and J usage is TRBJ2-7; no reliable D call. In germline, CDR1 is MDHEN, CDR2 SYDVKM. The V gene lost 4 bases and the J gene lost 2 bases, with 3 bases spanning the gap. The CDR3 loop spans 11 amino acids.

The genes are TRBV6-5 and TRBJ2-2, with D possibly TRBD2 on 7 matching bases. The CDR3 length is 16 residues. Germline V gives CDR1 MNHEY, CDR2 SVGAGI. V was clipped by 4 bases and J by 3 bases, with 15 bases between them. The CDR3 bases are TGTGCCAGCAGTTTTGGGGGGGCGTCGTACACCGGGGAGCTGTTTTTT. This encodes CASSFGGASYTGELFF.

V and J are TRBV5-4 and TRBJ2-2, with 8 positions matching TRBD1. Germline V lookup: CDR1 SGHNT, CDR2 YYREEE (reference sequence). The CDR3 covers 15 residues. V trimming: 4 bases; J trimming: 6 bases; junction bases outside the gene matches: 8. This chain's CDR3 is CASSGRTGSAGELFF. The DNA of the CDR3 is TGTGCCAGCAGCGGAAGGACAGGGTCCGCCGGGGAGCTGTTTTTT.

The chain joins TRBV7-2 to TRBJ2-7, with D perhaps matching TRBD2 (6 bases). The V gene lost 5 bases and the J gene lost 4 bases, with 12 bases spanning the gap. CDR1 and CDR2 from the germline V gene are SGHTA and FQGNSA. CDR3 length: 13 amino acids. The CDR3 bases are TGTGCCAGCAGCGGGGGGATCTTATACGAGCAGTACTTC. This sequence encodes CASSGGILYEQYF.

This clone came up a few times. This sequence joins TRBV30 and TRBJ1-1, with a possible D match to TRBD1 (5 bases). The germline V gene has CDR1 GTSNPN and CDR2 SVGIG (reference sequence). This CDR3 contains 13 residues. Between the trimmed V and J ends, which lost 3 bases and 4 bases, there was a span of 12 bases. Written as DNA, the CDR3 is TGTGCCTGGAGGGGGGGGTTTACCACTGAAGCTTTCTTT. It is translated as CAWRGGFTTEAFF.